These 20 T cell receptor beta chains were all obtained from the same sample, sequenced in a study of regulatory T cells. Amplification used 52 TRBV primers and 13 TRBJ primers. Libraries were prepared by immunoSEQ multiplex PCR; TCRdb keeps only in-frame clonotypes and omits some of them. The sample holds tens of thousands of clones, over 90% seen once. Their specific antigens are unknown. General study results and limits: In CD3G-deficient patients, conventional CD4+ T cells were enriched for hydrophobic CDR3 residues at positions 6 and 7.

The sample comprised conventional CD4+ T cells sorted from blood. These receptors were obtained from a child under 10 years old with CD3G deficiency.

The chain joins TRBV7-9 to TRBJ2-1; 7 bases map to TRBD2. Per germline, CDR1 SEHNR and CDR2 FQNEAQ (reference sequence). The V gene end was trimmed by 1 base and the J gene end by 2 bases; junction bases not matched to a gene: 8. This CDR3 contains 17 residues. CDR3 in DNA: TGTGCCAGCAGCTTAGAACGCGGGAGTAACACCTACAATGAGCAGTTCTTC. This encodes CASSLERGSNTYNEQFF.

V is TRBV5-1 and J is TRBJ2-5; 7 nucleotides match TRBD2. Unmatched junction bases numbered 8, after V lost 3 bases and J lost 3 bases. The CDR3 length is 15 residues. Germline CDR1 is SGHRS and CDR2 is YFSETQ. CDR3 sequence (DNA): TGCGCCAGCAGCTATACAGCGGGACGAGAAGAGACCCAGTACTTC. Translating gives CASSYTAGREETQYF.

The rearrangement uses TRBV5-1 and TRBJ2-2; possibly TRBD2 for D (5 bases). Germline V gene lookup returns CDR1 SGHRS and CDR2 YFSETQ. V was pared by 5 bases and J by 0 bases, with 8 bases between. The CDR3 has 14 amino acids. The CDR3 here is CASSARANTGELFF. CDR3 coding DNA: TGCGCCAGCAGTGCGAGGGCGAACACCGGGGAGCTGTTTTTT.

This chain joins TRBV6-1 and TRBJ2-7, with 8 bases fitting TRBD2. The CDR3 is 16 amino acids. Losses at the gene ends were 0 bases for V and 2 bases for J; bases not matched to a gene: 6. CDR1 is MNHNS and CDR2 is SASEGT in the germline V gene. The chain's CDR3 is CASSEASLAETYEQYF. CDR3 in DNA: TGTGCCAGCAGTGAAGCGTCACTAGCGGAAACCTACGAGCAGTACTTC.

The chain carries TRBV7-9 and TRBJ1-4; perhaps TRBD1 as D (5 bases). V was shortened by 1 base and J by 0 bases, with 6 bases between the two germline ends. Germline-derived CDR1 and CDR2 are SEHNR and FQNEAQ (reference sequence). The CDR3 has 15 residues. CDR3: CASSLGQSTNEKLFF. The CDR3, as DNA: TGTGCCAGCAGCTTAGGACAGTCAACTAATGAAAAACTGTTTTTT.

The chain has TRBV11-2 and TRBJ2-1, with D unresolved. Per the germline V gene, CDR1 is SGHAT and CDR2 is FQNNGV. CDR3 size: 11 residues. The ends were cut back, 3 bases at V and 8 bases at J, with 5 bases in the middle. CDR3 in DNA: TGTGCCAGCAGCTTCGGCCATGAGCAGTTCTTC. Protein product: CASSFGHEQFF.

This sequence joins TRBV28 and TRBJ2-2; 10 nucleotides line up with TRBD2. CDR1 is MDHEN and CDR2 is SYDVKM in the germline V gene. The length of the CDR3 is 14 residues. The V and J ends lost 9 bases and 6 bases, in that order; junction bases with no gene match: 7. The chain's CDR3 is CASKAGGRAGELFF. CDR3 coding DNA: TGTGCCAGTAAAGCGGGAGGGCGTGCCGGGGAGCTGTTTTTT.

This chain joins TRBV7-9 and TRBJ2-3; D unresolved. V was shortened by 1 base and J by 5 bases, with 10 bases between the two germline ends. Looked up from germline, CDR1 is SEHNR and CDR2 is FQNEAQ (reference sequence). This CDR3 comprises 14 residues. CDR3 residues: CASSLGSRVDTQYF. CDR3 nucleotides: TGTGCCAGCAGCTTAGGAAGCCGGGTAGATACGCAGTATTTT.

This chain links TRBV27 with TRBJ1-6; D unclear. The CDR3 consists of 13 residues. Trimming left V 0 bases short and J 9 bases short, with 6 bases between. Germline-derived CDR1 and CDR2 are MNHEY and SMNVEV (reference sequence). The CDR3 DNA sequence: TGTGCCAGCAGTTTATCGTTAAGTTCACCCCTCCACTTT. It yields the protein CASSLSLSSPLHF.

The chain combines TRBV6-1 with TRBJ2-7; TRBD2 is a possible D gene (5 bases). This CDR3 comprises 16 residues. The germline gives CDR1 MNHNS, CDR2 SASEGT. Trimming cost V 3 bases and J 6 bases, with 21 bases left between them. The chain's CDR3 is CASSDGEGLRRTEQYF. CDR3 sequence (DNA): TGTGCCAGCAGTGACGGGGAAGGATTGCGAAGAACCGAGCAGTACTTC.

The J gene is TRBJ1-2, the V gene TRBV6-1, with 10 bases fitting TRBD1. Germline CDR1 and CDR2: MNHNS and SASEGT. CDR3 length: 14 amino acids. The V and J ends lost 6 bases and 6 bases, in that order; junction bases with no gene match: 7. The CDR3 region is CASRTGGRSDGYTF. The CDR3, as DNA: TGTGCCAGCAGGACAGGGGGCAGATCTGATGGCTACACCTTC.

The chain carries TRBV30 and TRBJ2-1, with D perhaps matching TRBD2 (6 bases). The germline CDR1 and CDR2 sequences are GTSNPN and SVGIG (reference sequence). This CDR3 region has 12 residues. V was cut by 0 bases and J by 12 bases, with 12 bases left in between. CDR3 sequence (DNA): TGTGCCTGGAGTGTTGTTCGCGGGACGCAGTTCTTC. Its translation: CAWSVVRGTQFF.

The chain is built from TRBV5-1 and TRBJ2-3; D not certain. The germline CDR1 and CDR2 sequences are SGHRS and YFSETQ. There are 16 residues in the CDR3. Trimming took off 4 bases at V and 2 bases at J, with 17 bases between the two ends. CDR3: CASSPGRPTNTDTQYF. DNA for the CDR3: TGCGCCAGCAGCCCCGGACGACCGACGAACACAGATACGCAGTATTTT.

This clone was observed a single time. The rearrangement uses TRBV28 and TRBJ2-7, with TRBD2 as a possible D gene (5 bases). Trimming pared 5 bases from V and 6 bases from J, leaving 17 bases between. The length of the CDR3 is 14 residues. Germline CDR1 is MDHEN and CDR2 is SYDVKM. The CDR3 nucleotides read TGTGCCAGCAGTCTGTATGCGGGTATCGGCGAGCAGTACTTC. Residues: CASSLYAGIGEQYF.

This sequence joins TRBV19 and TRBJ1-1, with 7 bases matching TRBD1. The V gene's germline CDR1 is LNHDA and CDR2 SQIVND (reference sequence). The junction had 10 bases not matched to a gene; V was cut back by 5 bases and J by 7 bases. CDR3 length: 14 amino acids. The CDR3, as DNA: TGTGCCAGTAGTGTGACAGGGTATATCGGTGAAGCTTTCTTT. This gives the protein CASSVTGYIGEAFF.

The rearrangement links TRBV7-9 to TRBJ2-1; 9 bases fit TRBD2. CDR3 size: 15 residues. V lost 5 bases to trimming and J lost 6 bases; unmatched junction nucleotides: 8. Germline lookup yields CDR1 SEHNR and CDR2 FQNEAQ (reference sequence). This CDR3 is CASSRSGSMANEQFF. In DNA form, the CDR3 reads TGTGCCAGCAGCCGTAGCGGGAGTATGGCCAATGAGCAGTTCTTC.

CDR3 sequence: CASSSKAHTDTQYF. The CDR3 DNA reads as TGCGCCAGCAGCTCCAAAGCCCACACAGATACGCAGTATTTT. The chain carries TRBV5-1 and TRBJ2-3, with unresolved D. Trimming pared 3 bases from V and 2 bases from J, leaving 10 bases between. The CDR3 covers 14 residues. Germline V gives CDR1 SGHRS, CDR2 YFSETQ.

The chain couples TRBV7-8 to TRBJ2-1; 7 bases agree with TRBD2. The trim removed 3 bases at V and 7 bases at J, leaving 27 bases unmatched. The CDR3 runs to 21 residues. The germline gives CDR1 SGHVS, CDR2 FQNEAQ. The CDR3 here is CASSFPAKGSGLREKRNEQFF. CDR3 in DNA: TGTGCCAGCAGCTTTCCCGCGAAAGGATCGGGGTTGCGGGAGAAACGGAATGAGCAGTTCTTC.

This chain uses TRBV21-1 with TRBJ2-1; the table's D call TRBD2 went unverified against the DNA. TRBV21-1 is shown as a pseudogene. This CDR3 is built from 13 residues. The CDR3 protein is CASSDATSDEQFF. CDR3 DNA sequence: TGTGCCAGCAGCGACGCCACTAGCGATGAGCAGTTCTTC.

V is TRBV28 and J is TRBJ2-7; 7 nucleotides match TRBD1. Trimming cost V 6 bases and J 9 bases; bases outside gene matches: 14. The length of the CDR3 is 14 residues. Germline V gene data show CDR1 as MDHEN and CDR2 as SYDVKM. The CDR3 region has the DNA TGTGCCAGCAGACCCCGGGACAGTGAGGTTGGGCAGTACTTC. Translation gives CASRPRDSEVGQYF.